This TCR beta chain derives from a study of response to subunit inactivated influenza vaccine. Broader study findings: A suggestion made by the authors is that each seasonal influenza vaccination recruits few new T cells.

This clonotype showed up many times. Its antigen remains unidentified. Germline CDR1 reads SQVTM; CDR2 reads ANQGSEA. The CDR3 has 14 residues. Deletions cut 7 bases from V and 4 bases from J, with 17 bases between. In TCRdb, the RT-PCR reads were re-called with MiXCR into one record per CDR3 protein. The sample shows some 600,000 distinct CDR3 sequences, 14% of them seen only once. Sequencing was performed on PBMCs from blood, taken approximately 15 days before vaccination. The V call is TRBV29-1, the J call TRBJ2-1; no reliable D call. The TCR originated in a man aged 50-60 years who received an inactivated influenza vaccine. CDR3: CSASVKVDYNEQFF. The CDR3 region has the DNA TGCAGCGCCTCGGTGAAGGTAGATTACAATGAGCAGTTCTTC.